This T cell receptor beta chain was recorded in a study of cytomegalovirus exposure and HLA in healthy donors. Across the whole study: The use of the same platform for the approximately 130 validation repertoires and the approximately 730 first-cohort repertoires was reported by a later analysis.

Deletions cut 5 bases from V and 0 bases from J, with 17 bases between. CDR3 length equals 16 residues. The germline CDR1 and CDR2 sequences are SGHRS and YFSETQ. Separate from the approximately 670-subject first cohort, the 120-subject validation cohort was the one that the donors belonged to. Study observations and caveats: Both high specificity and high sensitivity reportedly marked the classifier's diagnosis of cytomegalovirus status. Across donors, most TCRs were seen rarely, yet some public ones were widespread.

Sequenced by immunoSEQ multiplex PCR; TCRdb stores in-frame clones only, minus some. The sample yields 150,000 to 200,000 clones, approximately 80% seen once. A note on this clone: Its antigen is not known.

The origin of this receptor is a man younger than 35 in good health and CMV-seropositive. The V call is TRBV5-1, the J call TRBJ1-2; maybe TRBD1 (5 bases). Sequences were obtained from PBMCs. In DNA form, the CDR3 reads TGCGCCAGCAGACCGGACACTACACTTCCTAACTATGGCTACACCTTC. Amino acids: CASRPDTTLPNYGYTF.